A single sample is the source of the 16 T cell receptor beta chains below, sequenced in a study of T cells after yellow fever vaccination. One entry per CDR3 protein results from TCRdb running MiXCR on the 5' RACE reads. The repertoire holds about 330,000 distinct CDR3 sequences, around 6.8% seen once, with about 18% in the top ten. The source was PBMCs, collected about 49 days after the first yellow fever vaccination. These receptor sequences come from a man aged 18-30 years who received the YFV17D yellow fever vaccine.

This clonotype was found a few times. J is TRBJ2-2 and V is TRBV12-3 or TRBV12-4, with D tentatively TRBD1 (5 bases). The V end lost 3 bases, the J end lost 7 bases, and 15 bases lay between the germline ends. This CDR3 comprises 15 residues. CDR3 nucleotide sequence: TGTGCCAGCAGTTTGGGCTTGGGGCAGGTCGGGGAGCTGTTTTTT. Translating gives CASSLGLGQVGELFF.

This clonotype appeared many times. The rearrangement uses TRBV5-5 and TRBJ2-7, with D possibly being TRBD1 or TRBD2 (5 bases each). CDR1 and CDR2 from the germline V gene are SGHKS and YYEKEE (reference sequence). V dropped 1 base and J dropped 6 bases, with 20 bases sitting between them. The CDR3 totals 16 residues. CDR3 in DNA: TGTGCCAGCAGCTTGTTCGCAGGCCCGGGACGGCGCGAGCAGTACGTC. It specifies CASSLFAGPGRREQYV.

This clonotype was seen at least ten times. CDR3 nucleotide sequence: TGTGCCAGCAGCTTGCTCGGGGGCCCAAGCTACGAGCAGTACTTC. Protein: CASSLLGGPSYEQYF. The chain links TRBV7-9 to TRBJ2-7; D tentatively fits TRBD1 or TRBD2 (6 bases each). The CDR3 contains 15 residues. The V end was cut by 3 bases, the J end by 3 bases, with 15 bases between. CDR1 is SEHNR, CDR2 FQNEAQ, per germline (reference sequence).

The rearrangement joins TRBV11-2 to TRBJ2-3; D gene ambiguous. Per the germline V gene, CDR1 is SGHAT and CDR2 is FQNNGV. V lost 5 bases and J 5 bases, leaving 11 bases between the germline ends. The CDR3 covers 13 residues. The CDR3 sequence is CASSPRLVDTQYF. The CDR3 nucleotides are TGTGCCAGCAGCCCTCGGCTAGTAGATACGCAGTATTTT.

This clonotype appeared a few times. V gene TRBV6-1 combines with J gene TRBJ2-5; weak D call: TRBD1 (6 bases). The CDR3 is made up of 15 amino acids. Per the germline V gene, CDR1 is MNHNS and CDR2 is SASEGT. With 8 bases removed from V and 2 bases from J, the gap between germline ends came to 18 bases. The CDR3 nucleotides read TGTGCCAGCTTAATATGGACAGAAAAACAAGAGACCCAGTACTTC. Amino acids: CASLIWTEKQETQYF.

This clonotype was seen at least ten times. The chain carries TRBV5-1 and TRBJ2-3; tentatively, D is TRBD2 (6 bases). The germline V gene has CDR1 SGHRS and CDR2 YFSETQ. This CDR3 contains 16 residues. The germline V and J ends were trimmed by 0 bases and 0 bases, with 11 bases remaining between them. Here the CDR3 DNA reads TGCGCCAGCAGCTTGGTGGGACTTCCTAGCACAGATACGCAGTATTTT. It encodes CASSLVGLPSTDTQYF.

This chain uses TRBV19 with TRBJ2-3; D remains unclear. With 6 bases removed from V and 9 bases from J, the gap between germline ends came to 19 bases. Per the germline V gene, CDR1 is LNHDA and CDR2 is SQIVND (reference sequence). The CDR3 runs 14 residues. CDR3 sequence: CASSLPQLSVTQYF. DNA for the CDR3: TGTGCCAGTAGCCTCCCGCAGTTGAGTGTGACGCAGTATTTT.

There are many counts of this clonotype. This CDR3 reads CASSQDRRGTEAFF. The DNA of the CDR3 is TGTGCCAGCAGCCAAGATCGAAGGGGCACTGAAGCTTTCTTT. This chain uses TRBV3-1 with TRBJ1-1, with TRBD1 as a possible D gene (5 bases). Germline V gives CDR1 LGHDT, CDR2 YNNKEL (reference sequence). The CDR3 has 14 residues. V gave up 0 bases and J gave up 4 bases, with 9 bases separating them.

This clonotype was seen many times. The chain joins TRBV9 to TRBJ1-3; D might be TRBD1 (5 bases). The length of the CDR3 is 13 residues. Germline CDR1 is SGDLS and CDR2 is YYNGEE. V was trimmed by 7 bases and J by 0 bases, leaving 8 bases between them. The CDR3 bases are TGTGCCAGCCAGGGTTCCTCTGGAAACACCATATATTTT. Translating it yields CASQGSSGNTIYF.

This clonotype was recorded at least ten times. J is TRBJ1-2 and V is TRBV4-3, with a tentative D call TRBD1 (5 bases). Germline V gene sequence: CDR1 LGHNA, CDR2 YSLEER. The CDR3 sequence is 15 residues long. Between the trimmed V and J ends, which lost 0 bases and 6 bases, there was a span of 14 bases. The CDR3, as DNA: TGCGCCAGCAGCCAAGAGGGAAGGGGATTCGATGGCTACACCTTC. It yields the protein CASSQEGRGFDGYTF.

The CDR3 DNA reads TGTGCCAGTTTTTCAGGGATCGAAGCTTTCTTT. It is translated as CASFSGIEAFF. V and J are TRBV12-3 or TRBV12-4 and TRBJ1-1, with D possibly matching TRBD1 (5 bases). V lost 9 bases to trimming and J lost 8 bases, with 13 bases between them. CDR3 length equals 11 residues.

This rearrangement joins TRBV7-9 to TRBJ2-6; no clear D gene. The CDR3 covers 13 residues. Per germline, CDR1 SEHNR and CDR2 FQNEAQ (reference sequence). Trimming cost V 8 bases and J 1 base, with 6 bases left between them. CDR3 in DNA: TGTGCCAGCTTGGGTTCTGGGGCCAACGTCCTGACTTTC. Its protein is CASLGSGANVLTF.

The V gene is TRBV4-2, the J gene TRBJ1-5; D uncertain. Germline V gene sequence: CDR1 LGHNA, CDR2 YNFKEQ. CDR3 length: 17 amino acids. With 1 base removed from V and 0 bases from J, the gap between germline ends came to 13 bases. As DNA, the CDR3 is TGTGCCAGCAGCCAAGTATCCCAACAGAATAGCAATCAGCCCCAGCATTTT. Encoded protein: CASSQVSQQNSNQPQHF.

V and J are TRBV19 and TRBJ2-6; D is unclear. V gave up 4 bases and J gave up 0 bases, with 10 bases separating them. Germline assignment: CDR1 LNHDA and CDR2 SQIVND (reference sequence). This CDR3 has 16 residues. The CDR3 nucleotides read TGTGCCAGTAGTAATGGTGGTGTCTCTGGGGCCAACGTCCTGACTTTC. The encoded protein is CASSNGGVSGANVLTF.

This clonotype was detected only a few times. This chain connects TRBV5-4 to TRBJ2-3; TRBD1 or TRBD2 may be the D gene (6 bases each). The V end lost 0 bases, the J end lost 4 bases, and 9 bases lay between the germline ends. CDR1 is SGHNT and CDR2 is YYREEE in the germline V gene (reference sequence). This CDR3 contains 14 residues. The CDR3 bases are TGTGCCAGCAGCTTGGCGGGGGCGGCAGATACGCAGTATTTT. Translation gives CASSLAGAADTQYF.

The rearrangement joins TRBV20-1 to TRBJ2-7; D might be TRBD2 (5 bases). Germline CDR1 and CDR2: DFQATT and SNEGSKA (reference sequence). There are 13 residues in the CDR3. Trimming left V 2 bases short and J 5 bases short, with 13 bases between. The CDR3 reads CSARFLRVHEQYF. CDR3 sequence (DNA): TGCAGTGCTAGATTTCTGCGGGTCCACGAGCAGTACTTC.